The clone carrying this T cell receptor (beta chain) has at least ten counts. The sample originates from a study of patients and donors after allogeneic stem cell transplantation. TCRdb re-derived calls from the RT-PCR reads in MiXCR, one entry per CDR3 protein. The sample has under 95,000 distinct CDR3 sequences; less than 5% are singletons. The CDR3 consists of 15 residues. Trimming took off 1 base at V and 3 bases at J, with 15 bases between the two ends. Germline V gene lookup returns CDR1 DFQATT and CDR2 SNEGSKA (reference sequence). The sequenced sample was blood, either unsorted or a sorted T cell fraction (not recorded which). The chain couples TRBV20-1 to TRBJ1-1, with D perhaps matching TRBD1 (6 bases). The source of this sequence is a human donor who was either an allogeneic HSCT recipient or a stem cell or donor lymphocyte infusion donor (not recorded which). It is not recorded whose cells these are; they may come from a transplant donor. CDR3 bases: TGCAGTGCTAGAGTGGCTAGGGGGAAATACACTGAAGCTTTCTTT. This gives the protein CSARVARGKYTEAFF.